The rows below give T cell receptor beta chains drawn from one sample of a study of T-cell memory formation after mild COVID-19. TCRdb independently ran MiXCR on the 5' RACE reads; one entry per CDR3 protein. There are 450,000 to 650,000 distinct CDR3 sequences in the sample; around 17% occur only once, and around 12% lies in the top ten. Sequenced material: PBMCs or a T cell subset sorted from them (not recorded which). These receptors were obtained from an adult woman who had mild COVID-19 (a few samples of this study predate the infection). Cell type and time point are not known. Both conserved end residues are trimmed from each CDR3.

TRBJ2-1 | TRBV7-9 | ASRSVYNEQF
TRBJ2-3 | TRBV10-3 | AISEGEKTQY
TRBJ1-1 | TRBV5-1 | ASRWGVGVDTEAF
TRBJ2-7 | TRBV7-9 | ASSFFSGATYEQY
TRBJ2-7 | TRBV29-1 | SVATPTGDEQY
TRBJ2-1 | TRBV7-3 | ASSPSRTAYNEQF
TRBJ1-2 | TRBV20-1 | SAREARGSAWLGGYT
TRBJ2-5 | TRBV7-9 | ASSLARAALGTQY
TRBJ2-5 | TRBV3-1 | ASSQDRARVETQY
TRBJ2-6 | TRBV4-2 | ASSQGQGAGSGANVLT
TRBJ2-5 | TRBV20-1 | SVPRGGLSQY
TRBJ2-1 | TRBV6-5 | ASRPGLAGVLYNEQF
TRBJ2-1 | TRBV20-1 | SDSGPSGNEQF